This TCR beta chain was obtained from a study of blood T cell repertoires in COVID-19. Trimming cost V 1 base and J 16 bases; bases outside gene matches: 6. Germline-derived CDR1 and CDR2 are SGHTA and FQGNSA. This CDR3 is built from 13 residues. The data were produced by immunoSEQ multiplex PCR, yet TCRdb's version contains in-frame clones alone and is incomplete. The table has roughly 90,000 clones, around 85% seen once. The source is a woman over 75 with COVID-19, enrolled during active disease. The genes are TRBV7-2 and TRBJ2-1; 11 nucleotides line up with TRBD1. The specimen was peripheral blood. CDR3 sequence reads: CASSLEGQGGRFF. CDR3 nucleotides: TGTGCCAGCAGCTTAGAGGGACAGGGGGGACGTTTCTTC.